The 30 T cell receptor beta chains listed next were all sequenced from one sample in a study of Graves' ophthalmopathy and Graves' hyperthyroidism. Scientists amplified the TCR beta CDR3 regions from RNA transcripts. The workflow started with a first-round RT-PCR run with HTBI primers and then moved on to a second-round multiplex PCR. A single record per CDR3 protein comes from TCRdb applying MiXCR to the multiplex PCR reads. Among a few hundred thousand distinct CDR3 sequences listed, less than 20% were seen once. Sequenced sample: peripheral blood. All receptors come from a woman younger than 30 with stable Graves' hyperthyroidism.

This chain joins TRBV6-5 and TRBJ1-1; D gene unclear. The CDR3 consists of 14 residues. With 7 bases removed from V and 0 bases from J, the gap between germline ends came to 12 bases. Looked up from germline, CDR1 is MNHEY and CDR2 is SVGAGI. The CDR3 sequence: CASILRAMNTEAFF. CDR3 bases: TGTGCCAGCATACTCAGAGCCATGAACACTGAAGCTTTCTTT.

Ten or more counts support this clonotype. CDR3 nucleotide sequence: TGTGCCAGCCGAGGCTTTAATAATCAGCCCCAGCATTTT. It translates to CASRGFNNQPQHF. V gene TRBV2 combines with J gene TRBJ1-5, with no clear D. CDR1 is SNHLY and CDR2 is FYNNEI in the germline V gene. This CDR3 is 13 amino acids long. The ends were cut back, 8 bases at V and 4 bases at J, with 12 bases in the middle.

There are many counts of this clonotype. The gene calls are TRBV12-3 or TRBV12-4 and TRBJ1-2; no firm D call. Trimming shortened V by 7 bases and J by 4 bases, and 16 bases separated the two germline ends. The CDR3 loop spans 14 amino acids. The CDR3 sequence is CASMERALGYGYTF. DNA for the CDR3: TGTGCCAGCATGGAGAGGGCTCTGGGCTATGGCTACACCTTC.

This clonotype has ten or more counts. V gene TRBV20-1 combines with J gene TRBJ2-7; a weak D match, TRBD1 (6 bases). Germline CDR1 and CDR2: DFQATT and SNEGSKA (reference sequence). The V and J ends lost 6 bases and 5 bases respectively, with 14 bases between them. This CDR3 has 12 amino acids. The CDR3 coding sequence is TGCAGTGCAGTACAGGGTGCCCACGAGCAGTACTTC. Translated: CSAVQGAHEQYF.

This clonotype was counted many times. This chain connects TRBV6-5 to TRBJ1-3; D not resolved. This CDR3 contains 12 residues. V lost 2 bases and J 3 bases, leaving 2 bases between the germline ends. From germline, CDR1 is MNHEY and CDR2 SVGAGI. DNA of the CDR3: TGTGCCAGCAGTTACGGTGGAAACACCATATATTTT. This gives the protein CASSYGGNTIYF.

At least ten counts were recorded for this clonotype. The chain links TRBV20-1 to TRBJ1-6; 10 bases agree with TRBD1. The CDR3 spans 15 residues. V was clipped by 0 bases and J by 8 bases; unmatched bases: 4. CDR1 is DFQATT and CDR2 is SNEGSKA in the germline V gene (reference sequence). The CDR3 loop is CSARDRGQGYSPLHF. CDR3 in DNA: TGCAGTGCTAGAGATCGGGGACAGGGGTATTCACCCCTCCACTTT.

This clonotype appeared a few times. The chain has TRBV5-1 and TRBJ2-7; no clear D gene. The CDR3 contains 15 residues. Trimming took off 4 bases at V and 2 bases at J, with 16 bases between the two ends. Germline CDR1 reads SGHRS; CDR2 reads YFSETQ. In DNA, the CDR3 is TGCGCCAGCAGCCGAAGGTTGCCTCCGACCTACGAGCAGTACTTC. It encodes CASSRRLPPTYEQYF.

About this clonotype: The CDR3 does not close with the conserved phenylalanine or tryptophan, likely indicating a read error. The limits of the CDR3 on the DNA are not certain, so only TCRdb's listed CDR3 is given. The chain combines TRBV7-2 with TRBJ1-2. The CDR3 spans 15 amino acids, including both terminal residues. Germline V gene lookup returns CDR1 SGHTA and CDR2 FQGNSA. This CDR3 reads CASSLAGGVNYGYRL.

The chain joins TRBV5-1 to TRBJ1-2, with D maybe TRBD1 (5 bases). CDR1 SGHRS and CDR2 YFSETQ come from the germline V gene. The CDR3 totals 15 residues. V shed 2 bases and J shed 2 bases, with 13 bases lying between them. The CDR3 DNA follows: TGCGCCAGCAGCTTCCGCCCGACAGCGAACTATGGCTACACCTTC. Amino acids: CASSFRPTANYGYTF.

This clonotype was seen ten or more times. The chain recombines TRBV20-1 with TRBJ2-7; a possible D gene is TRBD2 (5 bases). This CDR3 contains 13 residues. CDR1 and CDR2 from the germline V gene are DFQATT and SNEGSKA (reference sequence). The germline V and J ends were trimmed by 1 base and 4 bases, with 11 bases remaining between them. As DNA, the CDR3 is TGCAGTGCTAGAGGGGGATCGGGATACGAGCAGTACTTC. Amino acids: CSARGGSGYEQYF.

This clonotype appeared many times. V and J are TRBV12-3 or TRBV12-4 and TRBJ1-5, with 9 bases aligning to TRBD1. V lost 7 bases, J lost 7 bases, and 8 bases stayed unmatched. The CDR3 is 14 amino acids. The CDR3 is CASTPTGGNQPQHF. In DNA form, the CDR3 reads TGTGCCAGCACCCCGACAGGGGGAAACCAGCCCCAGCATTTT.

This clonotype came up many times. The V call is TRBV12-3 or TRBV12-4, the J call TRBJ1-1; D uncertain. There are 15 residues in the CDR3. Trimming took 2 bases from V and 1 from J, leaving 11 bases between them. The CDR3 protein is CASSLSPDPNTEAFF. The CDR3 nucleotides read TGTGCCAGCAGTTTAAGTCCGGACCCGAACACTGAAGCTTTCTTT.

In regard to this clonotype: One end of the junction does not line up with germline, which may come from a read error. The chain is built from TRBV7-2 and TRBJ1-6; D might be TRBD1 (5 bases). The germline V gene encodes CDR1 SGHTA and CDR2 FQGNSA. The CDR3 is 14 residues long. This chain's CDR3 is CSSSFRDGASSLHF. In DNA form, the CDR3 reads TGTTCCAGCAGCTTCCGGGACGGAGCTTCATCCCTCCACTTT.

The rearrangement uses TRBV13 and TRBJ1-2, with D unclear. V lost 2 bases, J lost 6 bases, and 19 bases lay in between. Germline loops: CDR1 PRHDT, CDR2 FYEKMQ (reference sequence). The length of the CDR3 is 16 residues. The CDR3 here is CASSLSRTGAFHGYTF. The CDR3 bases are TGTGCCAGCAGCTTATCTCGGACGGGTGCTTTCCATGGCTACACCTTC.

This clonotype was counted ten times or more. The V and J genes are TRBV6-5 and TRBJ2-2; 7 bases fit TRBD1. This CDR3 spans 17 amino acids. Losses at the gene ends were 3 bases for V and 3 bases for J; bases not matched to a gene: 10. In germline, CDR1 is MNHEY, CDR2 SVGAGI. Here the CDR3 reads CASSYPRQGRDTGELFF. The CDR3 DNA reads as TGTGCCAGCAGTTATCCTAGACAGGGTCGGGACACCGGGGAGCTGTTTTTT.

This clonotype was detected ten times or more. The CDR3, as DNA: TGTGCCAGCAGTTCGTTAGGACAGGACTATGGCTACACCTTC. It codes for CASSSLGQDYGYTF. The chain uses TRBV28 and TRBJ1-2, with 7 bases aligning to TRBD1. The V gene end was trimmed by 4 bases and the J gene end by 3 bases; junction bases not matched to a gene: 5. The CDR3 consists of 14 residues. Germline V gene lookup returns CDR1 MDHEN and CDR2 SYDVKM.

This clonotype has at least ten counts. The rearrangement links TRBV2 to TRBJ2-5; D gene unclear. Between the trimmed V and J ends, which lost 3 bases and 4 bases, there was a span of 3 bases. Germline-derived CDR1 and CDR2 are SNHLY and FYNNEI. There are 11 residues in the CDR3. The CDR3 coding sequence is TGTGCCAGCAGTGAGGGAGAGACCCAGTACTTC. This codes for CASSEGETQYF.

Turning to this clonotype: A read error may explain this, as a much larger clone is one base away. This chain uses TRBV9 with TRBJ2-2, with D perhaps matching TRBD2 (6 bases). The germline V gene encodes CDR1 SGDLS and CDR2 YYNGEE. The CDR3 consists of 15 residues. The CDR3 here is CASSVSLLSGGELSF. The CDR3 DNA sequence: TGTGCCAGCAGCGTTTCTCTTCTGTCGGGCGGGGAGCTGTCTTTT.

CDR3 amino acids: CASSLEASSNQPQHF. CDR3 coding DNA: TGTGCCAGCAGCTTAGAAGCCTCGAGCAATCAGCCCCAGCATTTT. The chain recombines TRBV6-5 with TRBJ1-5; D remains ambiguous. This CDR3 has 15 amino acids. CDR1 and CDR2 from the germline V gene are MNHEY and SVGAGI. V lost 6 bases and J 1 base, leaving 13 bases between the germline ends.

The rearrangement uses TRBV5-1 and TRBJ2-5, with 7 bases aligning to TRBD2. Trimming cost V 4 bases and J 2 bases; bases outside gene matches: 8. CDR3 size: 15 residues. Germline V CDR1 and CDR2: SGHRS, YFSETQ. Written as DNA, the CDR3 is TGCGCCAGCAGCGGACCTAGCGGCCGACAAGAGACCCAGTACTTC. Residues: CASSGPSGRQETQYF.

This clonotype was seen at least ten times. The chain has TRBV27 and TRBJ2-7; tentatively, D is TRBD1 (7 bases). There are 13 residues in the CDR3. CDR1 and CDR2 from the germline V gene are MNHEY and SMNVEV (reference sequence). Trimming left V 5 bases short and J 9 bases short, with 17 bases between. The CDR3 sequence: CASSKTGRYPQYF. In DNA form, the CDR3 reads TGTGCCAGCAGTAAGACAGGGAGGTACCCGCAGTACTTC.

Many counts were recorded for this clonotype. V and J are TRBV24-1 and TRBJ2-7; TRBD1 matches at 8 bases. CDR1 and CDR2 (germline): KGHDR, SFDVKD. The CDR3 sequence is 16 residues long. V was pared by 4 bases and J by 0 bases, with 7 bases of the junction left unmatched. CDR3 sequence: CATSDPGQGSSYEQYF. CDR3 in DNA: TGTGCCACCAGTGACCCCGGACAGGGAAGCTCCTACGAGCAGTACTTC.

This clonotype was observed many times. V is TRBV20-1 and J is TRBJ1-5; 7 bases are a match to TRBD1. V was pared by 6 bases and J by 1 base, with 9 bases of the junction left unmatched. Germline assignment: CDR1 DFQATT and CDR2 SNEGSKA (reference sequence). CDR3 length: 15 amino acids. The CDR3 region has the DNA TGCAGTGCGCCCTTGACAGGGACGAGCAATCAGCCCCAGCATTTT. The encoded protein is CSAPLTGTSNQPQHF.

This clonotype was observed a handful of times. The genes are TRBV7-9 and TRBJ1-5; 8 bases align to TRBD1. This CDR3 region has 15 residues. Germline V lookup: CDR1 SEHNR, CDR2 FQNEAQ (reference sequence). Trimming cost V 5 bases and J 5 bases; bases outside gene matches: 8. This CDR3 is CASSPDRGHDQPQHF. Written as DNA, the CDR3 is TGTGCCAGCAGCCCCGACAGGGGCCATGATCAGCCCCAGCATTTT.

In this sample, this clonotype turned up many times. This chain connects TRBV2 to TRBJ2-6; perhaps TRBD2 as D (5 bases). V lost 6 bases, J lost 0 bases, and 9 bases lay in between. The CDR3 runs 15 residues. Germline lookup yields CDR1 SNHLY and CDR2 FYNNEI. For the CDR3, the DNA is TGTGCCAGCAGCCCTACTAGCTCTGGGGCCAACGTCCTGACTTTC. This codes for CASSPTSSGANVLTF. Variable domain in full (rest from reference TRBV2 and TRBJ2-6): EPEVTQTPSHQVTQMGQEVILRCVPISNHLYFYWYRQILGQKVEFLVSFYNNEISEKSEIFDDQFSVERPDGSNFTLKIRSTKLEDSAMYFCASSPTSSGANVLTFGAGSRLTVL.

This clonotype was recorded at least ten times. The chain couples TRBV6-4 to TRBJ2-2; tentative D call: TRBD1 (5 bases). The CDR3 has 12 residues. Germline V gives CDR1 MRHNA, CDR2 SNTAGT. The V gene lost 6 bases and the J gene lost 3 bases, with 5 bases spanning the gap. The CDR3 bases are TGTGCCAGCAGGACAGACACCGGGGAGCTGTTTTTT. Translated: CASRTDTGELFF.

Ten or more counts support this clonotype. This chain's CDR3 is CASHANTEAFF. The CDR3 DNA reads TGCGCCAGCCATGCGAACACTGAAGCTTTCTTT. V usage is TRBV5-1 and J usage is TRBJ1-1; D gene uncertain. Germline assignment: CDR1 SGHRS and CDR2 YFSETQ. The CDR3 is 11 residues long. Trimming removed 7 bases from V and 1 base from J, with 5 bases in between.

This clonotype came up many times. V is TRBV20-1 and J is TRBJ2-5; perhaps D is TRBD1 or TRBD2 (5 bases each). Looked up from germline, CDR1 is DFQATT and CDR2 is SNEGSKA (reference sequence). The V end lost 3 bases, the J end lost 3 bases, and 8 bases lay between the germline ends. This CDR3 is 12 amino acids long. CDR3 protein: CSARRGKETQYF. For the CDR3, the DNA is TGCAGTGCTAGGAGGGGAAAAGAGACCCAGTACTTC.

For this clonotype: It may be a read error: a sequence one base away is much more abundant. The gene calls are TRBV10-3 and TRBJ2-7, with D tentatively TRBD1 (5 bases). The germline CDR1 and CDR2 sequences are ENHRY and SYGVKD. Trimming left V 10 bases short and J 5 bases short, with 15 bases between. This CDR3 has 12 residues. CDR3 residues: CATGQVIDEQYF. The CDR3 DNA reads TGTGCCACCGGACAAGTCATCGACGAGCAGTACTTC.

This clonotype was detected many times. The genes are TRBV15 and TRBJ2-5; D perhaps matches TRBD1 (5 bases). CDR3 length equals 16 residues. Germline CDR1 is LNHNV and CDR2 is YYDKDF (reference sequence). V gave up 0 bases and J gave up 1 base, with 12 bases separating them. CDR3 sequence: CATSRDLRGIQETQYF. Here the CDR3 DNA reads TGTGCCACCAGCAGAGATTTAAGGGGAATCCAAGAGACCCAGTACTTC.